This TCR beta chain emerged from a study of vaccination and CD4 T cells after COVID-19. As for this clonotype: Its antigen is not identified.

Treatment in this sample: roughly ten-day PBMC culture with coronavirus spike peptide pools or control peptides (ViraFEST assay). Following a culture period (approximately 9 days), negative selection was used to isolate CD4+ T cells. From germline, CDR1 is MNHNS and CDR2 SASEGT. This CDR3 comprises 15 residues. V dropped 8 bases and J dropped 1; count of bases not matched to a gene: 7. Cultured CD4+ T cell DNA underwent sequencing with the Oncomine TCR Beta short-read assay. Using its own MiXCR run on the PCR reads, TCRdb lists one record per CDR3 protein. The data show about 11,000 distinct CDR3 sequences, roughly 82% seen once.

Sequenced input: CD4+ T cells from blood, cultured in vitro. The chain has TRBV6-1 and TRBJ1-1; 10 bases are a match to TRBD1. This receptor was obtained from a human donor who had recovered from COVID-19. The CDR3 DNA reads TGTGCCAGCGGTCGGGACAGGGGCTGGAACACTGAAGCTTTCTTT. Its translation: CASGRDRGWNTEAFF.